Following are 29 T cell receptor beta chains from one sample sequenced in a study of T-cell reconstitution after alpha-beta-depleted transplantation in children. Preparing the TCRbeta library involved the use of unique molecular identifiers. TCRdb reanalysed the PCR reads using MiXCR and keeps one entry per CDR3 protein. The profile shows 500,000 to 750,000 distinct CDR3 sequences, 27% of them singletons. The source was PBMCs, collected before TCRalphabeta/CD19-depleted stem cell transplant. All receptors derive from a boy younger than two with Wiskott-Aldrich syndrome, due to receive a stem cell transplant.

This clonotype was detected a few times. The chain has TRBV27 and TRBJ2-7; 8 bases line up with TRBD2. The germline V gene encodes CDR1 MNHEY and CDR2 SMNVEV (reference sequence). V gave up 8 bases and J gave up 6 bases; unmatched junction bases: 12. The CDR3 covers 14 residues. The CDR3 loop is CASGRAGVGGEQYF. In DNA form, the CDR3 reads TGTGCCAGCGGACGAGCGGGAGTAGGGGGCGAGCAGTACTTC.

J is TRBJ2-3 and V is TRBV5-1; D ambiguous. V was shortened by 1 base and J by 0 bases, with 9 bases between the two germline ends. CDR3 size: 15 residues. Germline CDR1 reads SGHRS; CDR2 reads YFSETQ. DNA of the CDR3: TGCGCCAGCAGCTTGACGACCGCTAGCACAGATACGCAGTATTTT. It translates to CASSLTTASTDTQYF.

The chain couples TRBV2 to TRBJ1-3, with D perhaps TRBD1 (5 bases). Germline values: CDR1 SNHLY, CDR2 FYNNEI. With 6 bases removed from V and 0 bases from J, the gap between germline ends came to 12 bases. The length of the CDR3 is 15 residues. The CDR3 here is CASSVQAYSGNTIYF. The CDR3 DNA reads TGTGCCAGCAGCGTACAGGCGTACTCTGGAAACACCATATATTTT.

The chain links TRBV28 to TRBJ2-7, with 7 bases aligning to TRBD1. The CDR3 sequence is 17 residues long. CDR1 MDHEN and CDR2 SYDVKM come from the germline V gene. Unmatched junction bases numbered 17, after V lost 7 bases and J lost 2 bases. CDR3 protein: CASIPLRGGKRAYEQYF. The DNA of the CDR3 is TGTGCCAGCATCCCCCTGCGAGGGGGCAAGAGGGCCTACGAGCAGTACTTC.

The chain combines TRBV20-1 with TRBJ2-7; 8 nucleotides agree with TRBD2. The V and J ends lost 6 bases and 2 bases, in that order; junction bases with no gene match: 6. CDR1 DFQATT and CDR2 SNEGSKA come from the germline V gene (reference sequence). The length of the CDR3 is 13 residues. The CDR3 reads CSAPLAGTYEQYF. The CDR3 region has the DNA TGCAGTGCCCCTCTAGCGGGTACCTACGAGCAGTACTTC.

This chain connects TRBV5-1 to TRBJ2-5; no definite D call. The CDR3 totals 13 residues. V was pared by 1 base and J by 7 bases, with 11 bases between. CDR1 SGHRS and CDR2 YFSETQ come from the germline V gene. The CDR3, as DNA: TGCGCCAGCAGCTTGACGAGCCGGGCGACCCAGTACTTC. Its protein is CASSLTSRATQYF.

This chain uses TRBV5-8 with TRBJ2-1; either TRBD1 or TRBD2 may fit D (5 bases each). This CDR3 region has 13 residues. In germline, CDR1 is SGHTS, CDR2 YDEGEE. V was shortened by 5 bases and J by 7 bases, with 13 bases between the two germline ends. The CDR3 loop reads CASRPRWGNEQFF. For the CDR3, the DNA is TGTGCCAGCAGGCCACGTTGGGGGAATGAGCAGTTCTTC.

The chain carries TRBV5-1 and TRBJ2-1, with 10 bases matching TRBD2. J gave up 3 bases and V 5 bases, and 8 bases lay outside the gene matches. CDR1 and CDR2 (germline): SGHRS, YFSETQ. This CDR3 region has 16 residues. The CDR3 nucleotides read TGCGCCAGCAGTTCCAACCCTAGCGGGGGCTACAATGAGCAGTTCTTC. Protein: CASSSNPSGGYNEQFF.

The chain uses TRBV3-1 and TRBJ2-1; D is possibly TRBD1 (6 bases). Germline CDR1 reads LGHDT; CDR2 reads YNNKEL (reference sequence). The CDR3 is made up of 16 amino acids. Trimming stripped 7 bases from V and 0 bases from J, with 16 bases between. The CDR3 sequence: CASTASRGGSYNEQFF. The CDR3 DNA is TGTGCCAGCACCGCCTCCCGAGGGGGCTCCTACAATGAGCAGTTCTTC.

This clonotype occurred a few times. This rearrangement joins TRBV20-1 to TRBJ2-2; D is perhaps TRBD1 or TRBD2 (6 bases each). Looked up from germline, CDR1 is DFQATT and CDR2 is SNEGSKA (reference sequence). The CDR3 is made up of 13 amino acids. V was trimmed by 2 bases and J by 5 bases, leaving 9 bases between them. The DNA for the CDR3 is TGCAGTGCTAGAAGGGGGACTACCGGGGAGCTGTTTTTT. The encoded protein is CSARRGTTGELFF.

The rearrangement joins TRBV20-1 to TRBJ2-2; D remains ambiguous. The germline gives CDR1 DFQATT, CDR2 SNEGSKA (reference sequence). CDR3 size: 13 residues. V lost 4 bases and J 7 bases, leaving 13 bases between the germline ends. The CDR3 here is CSAIRTEGGELFF. CDR3 DNA: TGCAGTGCTATTCGTACAGAAGGCGGGGAGCTGTTTTTT.

This rearrangement joins TRBV4-2 to TRBJ2-3, with D tentatively TRBD1 (5 bases). The CDR3 is made up of 15 amino acids. Germline CDR1 LGHNA, CDR2 YNFKEQ. V was shortened by 4 bases and J by 6 bases, with 17 bases between the two germline ends. CDR3 DNA sequence: TGTGCCAGCAGCCCAACGATTCCTTCAGGGGATACGCAGTATTTT. Translated: CASSPTIPSGDTQYF.

This clonotype has only a few counts. The J gene is TRBJ2-2, the V gene TRBV21-1; TRBD1 was called by the table and not checked on the DNA. TRBV21-1 represents a pseudogene. The CDR3 totals 18 residues. Here the CDR3 DNA reads TGTGCCAGCAGCAAAGCTGGGCGGGACAGGGTGGGGACCGGGGAGCTGTTTTTT. This gives the protein CASSKAGRDRVGTGELFF.

The CDR3 protein is CASSGGMSTGEQYF. The CDR3 nucleotides read TGTGCCAGCAGCGGGGGTATGAGTACGGGCGAGCAGTACTTC. The chain combines TRBV9 with TRBJ2-7; D gene uncertain. This CDR3 comprises 14 residues. V was trimmed by 3 bases and J by 6 bases, leaving 16 bases between them. Germline V gene data show CDR1 as SGDLS and CDR2 as YYNGEE.

The V call is TRBV12-3 or TRBV12-4, the J call TRBJ2-6; 11 positions agree with TRBD1. V trimming: 7 bases; J trimming: 2 bases; junction bases outside the gene matches: 4. CDR3 length: 16 amino acids. The CDR3 DNA is TGTGCCAGCACCCCGGACAGGGGGCCTGGGGCCAACGTCCTGACTTTC. Amino acid sequence: CASTPDRGPGANVLTF.

This clonotype was counted ten times or more. The chain is built from TRBV28 and TRBJ2-7; D gene unclear. The germline gives CDR1 MDHEN, CDR2 SYDVKM. The CDR3 is made up of 16 amino acids. Trimming stripped 6 bases from V and 1 base from J, with 19 bases between. Written as DNA, the CDR3 is TGTGCCAGCAGCTCCACCCTCACTTGGATTTCCTACGAGCAGTACTTC. Residues: CASSSTLTWISYEQYF.

This clonotype was seen more than once but under ten times. The chain joins TRBV3-1 to TRBJ1-1; no clear D gene. This CDR3 spans 13 amino acids. Per germline, CDR1 LGHDT and CDR2 YNNKEL (reference sequence). The V gene lost 3 bases and the J gene lost 3 bases, with 8 bases spanning the gap. The CDR3 region is CASSQQVYTEAFF. The CDR3, as DNA: TGTGCCAGCAGCCAGCAGGTCTACACTGAAGCTTTCTTT.

The chain recombines TRBV6-5 with TRBJ2-1; TRBD2 aligns across 7 bases. The CDR3 runs to 15 residues. V lost 2 bases to trimming and J lost 2 bases; unmatched junction nucleotides: 3. Per the germline V gene, CDR1 is MNHEY and CDR2 is SVGAGI. The DNA for the CDR3 is TGTGCCAGCAGTTACCGCGGGACTACCTACAATGAGCAGTTCTTC. Its translation is CASSYRGTTYNEQFF.

This CDR3 is CATSRSLAGDTQYF. The DNA for the CDR3 is TGTGCCACCAGCAGATCCCTAGCGGGCGATACGCAGTATTTT. The V call is TRBV15, the J call TRBJ2-3, with 8 nucleotides matching TRBD2. In germline, CDR1 is LNHNV, CDR2 YYDKDF (reference sequence). Unmatched junction bases numbered 4, after V lost 2 bases and J lost 6 bases. This CDR3 has 14 residues.

V and J are TRBV20-1 and TRBJ2-2, with D possibly matching TRBD2 (6 bases). Germline V gene lookup returns CDR1 DFQATT and CDR2 SNEGSKA (reference sequence). CDR3 length: 13 amino acids. CDR3 protein: CGKKRANTGELFF. The DNA of the CDR3 is TGCGGCAAAAAGCGGGCGAACACCGGGGAGCTGTTTTTT.

V usage is TRBV12-3 or TRBV12-4 and J usage is TRBJ1-5; no firm D call. V was clipped by 3 bases and J by 0 bases, with 6 bases between them. The CDR3 covers 14 residues. CDR3 nucleotide sequence: TGTGCCAGCAGTTTTGGTTTTAGCAATCAGCCCCAGCATTTT. It encodes CASSFGFSNQPQHF.

The V and J genes are TRBV11-2 and TRBJ1-1; the D gene is possibly TRBD1 (5 bases). V lost 2 bases and J lost 2, with 12 bases in between. From germline, CDR1 is SGHAT and CDR2 FQNNGV. The CDR3 has 15 residues. The CDR3 reads CASSLHGGPNTEAFF. The DNA of the CDR3 is TGTGCCAGCAGCTTACACGGGGGTCCCAACACTGAAGCTTTCTTT.

This chain joins TRBV20-1 and TRBJ2-3, with D unclear. Germline CDR1 and CDR2: DFQATT and SNEGSKA (reference sequence). The length of the CDR3 is 12 residues. V gave up 5 bases and J gave up 6 bases, with 12 bases separating them. Here the CDR3 reads CSADGRIDTQYF. For the CDR3, the DNA is TGCAGTGCTGACGGACGCATCGATACGCAGTATTTT.

This clonotype has more than one count but fewer than ten. The J gene is TRBJ2-7, the V gene TRBV9; tentative D call: TRBD2 (6 bases). There are 13 residues in the CDR3. Trimming shortened V by 2 bases and J by 7 bases, and 13 bases separated the two germline ends. Germline V lookup: CDR1 SGDLS, CDR2 YYNGEE. CDR3 sequence reads: CASSVPGRGEQYF. The CDR3 DNA reads TGTGCCAGCAGCGTCCCAGGTCGGGGGGAGCAGTACTTC.

The chain uses TRBV5-1 and TRBJ1-2, with 9 bases lining up with TRBD1. This CDR3 spans 18 amino acids. Germline values: CDR1 SGHRS, CDR2 YFSETQ. V was pared by 4 bases and J by 3 bases, with 16 bases of the junction left unmatched. The CDR3 spells CASSPGTSKTGGYYGYTF. CDR3 in DNA: TGCGCCAGCAGCCCCGGGACATCCAAAACAGGGGGCTACTATGGCTACACCTTC.

This clonotype has more than one count but fewer than ten. V gene TRBV29-1 combines with J gene TRBJ2-1, with D possibly TRBD2 on 6 matching bases. The ends were cut back, 4 bases at V and 7 bases at J, with 17 bases in the middle. CDR1 and CDR2 (germline): SQVTM, ANQGSEA. This CDR3 is built from 14 residues. The CDR3 here is CSVGPGLRTNEQFF. CDR3 DNA sequence: TGCAGCGTTGGGCCGGGACTCCGGACGAATGAGCAGTTCTTC.

This clonotype was seen a few times. The chain employs TRBV5-6 and TRBJ2-1, with a possible D match to TRBD1 (6 bases). V lost 4 bases and J lost 1, with 12 bases in between. Germline CDR1 SGHDT, CDR2 YYEEEE. The CDR3 is 15 residues long. The CDR3, as DNA: TGTGCCAGCAGCCCGAACAGGGATTCCTACAATGAGCAGTTCTTC. Translation: CASSPNRDSYNEQFF.

This clonotype was observed a few times. The chain links TRBV29-1 to TRBJ2-7; maybe TRBD1 (5 bases). CDR1 and CDR2 from the germline V gene are SQVTM and ANQGSEA. V lost 2 bases to trimming and J lost 5 bases, with 10 bases between them. This CDR3 has 12 residues. The CDR3 DNA sequence: TGCAGCGTTGAAACCAGGGCCCACGAGCAGTACTTC. Its protein is CSVETRAHEQYF.

CDR3 in amino acids: CASSPGYSDTQYF. In nucleotides, the CDR3 is TGTGCCAGCAGCCCAGGTTACTCAGATACGCAGTATTTT. This chain connects TRBV5-4 to TRBJ2-3; the D is unclear. This CDR3 is 13 amino acids long. The V gene's germline CDR1 is SGHNT and CDR2 YYREEE (reference sequence). The V end lost 4 bases, the J end lost 4 bases, and 10 bases lay between the germline ends. The variable domain in full, with the rest retrieved from reference TRBV5-4 and TRBJ2-3, is ETGVTQSPTHLIKTRGQQVTLRCSSQSGHNTVSWYQQALGQGPQFIFQYYREEENGRGNFPPRFSGLQFPNYSSELNVNALELDDSALYLCASSPGYSDTQYFGPGTRLTVL.